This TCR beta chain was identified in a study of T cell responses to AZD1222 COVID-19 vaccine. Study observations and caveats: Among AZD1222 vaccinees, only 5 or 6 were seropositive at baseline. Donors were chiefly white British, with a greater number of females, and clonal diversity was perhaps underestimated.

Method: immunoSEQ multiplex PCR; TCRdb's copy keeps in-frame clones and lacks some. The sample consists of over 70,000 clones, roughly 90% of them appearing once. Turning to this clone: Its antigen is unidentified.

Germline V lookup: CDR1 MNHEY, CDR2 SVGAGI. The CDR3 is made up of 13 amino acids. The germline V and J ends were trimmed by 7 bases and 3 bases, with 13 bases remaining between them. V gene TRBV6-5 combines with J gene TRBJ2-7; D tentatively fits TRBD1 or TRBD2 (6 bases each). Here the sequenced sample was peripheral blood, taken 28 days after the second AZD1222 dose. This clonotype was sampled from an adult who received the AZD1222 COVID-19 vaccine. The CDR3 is CASTRGAVYEQYF. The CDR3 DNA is TGTGCCAGCACAAGGGGGGCCGTCTACGAGCAGTACTTC.